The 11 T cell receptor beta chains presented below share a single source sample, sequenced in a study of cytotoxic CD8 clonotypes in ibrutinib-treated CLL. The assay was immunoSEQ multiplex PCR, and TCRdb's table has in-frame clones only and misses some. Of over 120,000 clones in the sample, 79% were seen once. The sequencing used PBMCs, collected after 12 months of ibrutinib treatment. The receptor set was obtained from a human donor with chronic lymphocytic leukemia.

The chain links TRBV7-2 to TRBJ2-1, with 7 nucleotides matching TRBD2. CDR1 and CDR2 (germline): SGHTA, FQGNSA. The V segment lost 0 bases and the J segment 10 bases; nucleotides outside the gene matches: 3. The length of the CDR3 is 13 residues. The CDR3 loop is CASSLATSSEQFF. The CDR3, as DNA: TGTGCCAGCAGCTTAGCGACTAGCTCCGAGCAGTTCTTC.

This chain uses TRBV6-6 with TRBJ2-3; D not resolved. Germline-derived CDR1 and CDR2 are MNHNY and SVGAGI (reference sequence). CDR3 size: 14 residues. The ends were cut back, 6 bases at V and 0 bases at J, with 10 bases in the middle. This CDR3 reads CASRIGRSTDTQYF. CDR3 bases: TGTGCCAGCAGGATCGGACGGAGCACAGATACGCAGTATTTT.

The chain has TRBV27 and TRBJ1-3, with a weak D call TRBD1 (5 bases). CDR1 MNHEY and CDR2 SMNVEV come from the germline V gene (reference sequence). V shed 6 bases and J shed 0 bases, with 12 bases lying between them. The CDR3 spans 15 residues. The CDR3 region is CASSNGRGSGNTIYF. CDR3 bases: TGTGCCAGCAGCAACGGTAGGGGCTCTGGAAACACCATATATTTT.

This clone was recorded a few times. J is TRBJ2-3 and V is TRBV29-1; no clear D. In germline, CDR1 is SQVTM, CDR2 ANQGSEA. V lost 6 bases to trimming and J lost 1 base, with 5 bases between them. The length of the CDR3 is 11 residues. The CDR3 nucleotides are TGCAGCGTAGGACGCACAGATACGCAGTATTTT. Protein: CSVGRTDTQYF.

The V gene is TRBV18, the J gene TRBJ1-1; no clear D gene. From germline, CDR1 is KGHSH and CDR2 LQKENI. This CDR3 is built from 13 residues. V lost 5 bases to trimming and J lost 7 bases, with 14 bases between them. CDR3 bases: TGTGCCAGCTCAGTCGCGGCAGATGGTGAAGCTTTCTTT. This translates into CASSVAADGEAFF.

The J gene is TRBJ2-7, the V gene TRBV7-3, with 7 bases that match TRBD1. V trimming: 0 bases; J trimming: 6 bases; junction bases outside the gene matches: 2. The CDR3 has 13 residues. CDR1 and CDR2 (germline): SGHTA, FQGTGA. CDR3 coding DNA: TGTGCCAGCAGCTTAACCAGGACAGGCGAGCAGTACTTC. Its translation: CASSLTRTGEQYF.

DNA of the CDR3: TGTGCCAGCAGCCCGCCCTCGGGATTCTACAATGAGCAGTTCTTC. Its translation is CASSPPSGFYNEQFF. This chain joins TRBV7-9 and TRBJ2-1, with D possibly TRBD2 on 5 matching bases. Trimming left V 5 bases short and J 3 bases short, with 14 bases between. Germline CDR1 SEHNR, CDR2 FQNEAQ (reference sequence). The CDR3 runs 15 residues.

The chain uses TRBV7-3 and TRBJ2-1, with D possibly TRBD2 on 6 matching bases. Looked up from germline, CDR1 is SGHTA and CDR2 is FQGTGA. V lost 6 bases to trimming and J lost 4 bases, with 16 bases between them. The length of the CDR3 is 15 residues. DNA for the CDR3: TGTGCCAGCAGTCCCACTAGCTCGGTATACAATGAGCAGTTCTTC. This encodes CASSPTSSVYNEQFF.

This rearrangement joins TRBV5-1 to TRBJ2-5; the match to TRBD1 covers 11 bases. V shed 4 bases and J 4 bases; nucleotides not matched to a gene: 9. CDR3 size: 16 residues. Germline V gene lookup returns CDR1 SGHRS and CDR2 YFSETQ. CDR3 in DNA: TGCGCCAGCAGCGTAGAAGGACAGGGGGCTTCAGAGACCCAGTACTTC. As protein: CASSVEGQGASETQYF.

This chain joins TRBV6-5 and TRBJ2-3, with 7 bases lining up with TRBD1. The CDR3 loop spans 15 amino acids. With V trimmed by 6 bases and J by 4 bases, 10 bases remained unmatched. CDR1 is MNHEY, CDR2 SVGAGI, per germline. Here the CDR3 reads CASRRDRERPDTQYF. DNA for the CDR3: TGTGCCAGCAGGCGAGACAGGGAAAGACCAGATACGCAGTATTTT.

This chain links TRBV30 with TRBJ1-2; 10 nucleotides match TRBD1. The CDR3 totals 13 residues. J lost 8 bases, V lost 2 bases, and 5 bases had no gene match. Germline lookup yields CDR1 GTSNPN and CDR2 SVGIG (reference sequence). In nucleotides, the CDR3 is TGTGCCTGGAGTTTGAGACAGGGGGCGGGCTACACCTTC. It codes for CAWSLRQGAGYTF.